Listed here are 15 T cell receptor beta chains from one sample, sequenced in a study of blood T cell repertoires in COVID-19. Data came from immunoSEQ multiplex PCR; TCRdb stores just in-frame clones and leaves some out. The table shows about 130,000 clones, with roughly four fifths occurring only once. The sequenced sample was peripheral blood. The receptors originated from an elderly woman with acute or convalescent COVID-19.

This chain joins TRBV7-8 and TRBJ1-4; D possibly corresponds to TRBD1 (6 bases). The CDR3 spans 14 residues. Germline values: CDR1 SGHVS, CDR2 FQNEAQ. Trimming cost V 9 bases and J 4 bases, with 15 bases left between them. The CDR3 DNA reads TGTGCCAGTAGGGGTCCAGGGGATAATGAAAAACTGTTTTTT. It translates to CASRGPGDNEKLFF.

The sample holds one count of this clone. V is TRBV29-1 and J is TRBJ2-1; D is perhaps TRBD2 (5 bases). Trimming took off 4 bases at V and 2 bases at J, with 18 bases between the two ends. Per germline, CDR1 SQVTM and CDR2 ANQGSEA. This CDR3 region has 16 residues. CDR3 residues: CSVVVQDSTAYNEQFF. Here the CDR3 DNA reads TGCAGCGTTGTAGTCCAGGACTCAACCGCCTACAATGAGCAGTTCTTC.

The chain employs TRBV6-6 and TRBJ2-1; D is ambiguous. The V and J ends lost 4 bases and 1 base respectively, with 14 bases between them. Germline V lookup: CDR1 MNHNY, CDR2 SVGAGI (reference sequence). The CDR3 covers 16 residues. CDR3 sequence: CASSSPQAHSYNEQFF. Written as DNA, the CDR3 is TGTGCCAGCAGTTCCCCCCAAGCCCATTCCTACAATGAGCAGTTCTTC.

The gene calls are TRBV5-6 and TRBJ2-7, with D maybe TRBD1 (5 bases). CDR3 length: 12 amino acids. The V gene's germline CDR1 is SGHDT and CDR2 YYEEEE. Trimming took off 5 bases at V and 5 bases at J, with 11 bases between the two ends. This CDR3 is CASRHQGHEQYF. CDR3 coding DNA: TGTGCCAGCAGGCATCAGGGCCACGAGCAGTACTTC.

This chain connects TRBV13 to TRBJ1-6; no firm D call. Germline CDR1 is PRHDT and CDR2 is FYEKMQ (reference sequence). This CDR3 contains 12 residues. The V end was cut by 2 bases, the J end by 8 bases, with 4 bases between. CDR3 region: CASSLLDSPLHF. The CDR3 DNA reads TGTGCCAGCAGCTTACTAGATTCACCCCTCCACTTT.

This clone was seen just once. The gene calls are TRBV5-6 and TRBJ2-5; the D gene is possibly TRBD1 (6 bases). Trimming took off 3 bases at V and 3 bases at J, with 12 bases between the two ends. The V gene's germline CDR1 is SGHDT and CDR2 YYEEEE. This CDR3 comprises 14 residues. CDR3 protein: CASSSGQREETQYF. CDR3 in DNA: TGTGCCAGCAGCTCCGGACAGAGAGAAGAGACCCAGTACTTC.

Notes on this clone: Other nucleotide sequences in the sample specify the same CDR3. This chain connects TRBV18 to TRBJ1-3; TRBD1 aligns across 7 bases. CDR3 length: 14 residues. The J segment lost 2 bases and the V segment lost 3 bases, leaving 1 base of the junction unmatched. Per germline, CDR1 KGHSH and CDR2 LQKENI. CDR3 sequence reads: CASSPDRAGNTIYF. Here the CDR3 DNA reads TGTGCCAGCTCACCCGACAGGGCTGGAAACACCATATATTTT.

This chain uses TRBV2 with TRBJ1-5, with D perhaps matching TRBD1 (6 bases). Trimming took 5 bases from V and 3 from J, leaving 8 bases between them. The CDR3 totals 13 residues. Germline V gives CDR1 SNHLY, CDR2 FYNNEI. The CDR3 sequence: CASSRQDNQPQHF. The CDR3 DNA sequence: TGTGCCAGCAGTAGACAGGACAATCAGCCCCAGCATTTT. Full variable domain (missing parts from reference TRBV2 and TRBJ1-5): EPEVTQTPSHQVTQMGQEVILRCVPISNHLYFYWYRQILGQKVEFLVSFYNNEISEKSEIFDDQFSVERPDGSNFTLKIRSTKLEDSAMYFCASSRQDNQPQHFGDGTRLSIL.

V gene TRBV18 combines with J gene TRBJ1-3; TRBD1 matches at 8 bases. CDR3 length: 18 residues. CDR1 is KGHSH, CDR2 LQKENI, per germline. The V and J ends lost 4 bases and 0 bases, in that order; junction bases with no gene match: 11. The CDR3 here is CASSLTPGQAYSGNTIYF. DNA for the CDR3: TGTGCCAGCTCACTTACTCCGGGACAGGCCTACTCTGGAAACACCATATATTTT.

CDR3 protein: CASSSREGVQQYF. The DNA for the CDR3 is TGCGCCAGCAGCTCGCGTGAGGGGGTACAGCAGTACTTC. The chain couples TRBV5-1 to TRBJ2-7; D might be TRBD1 (6 bases). The CDR3 loop spans 13 amino acids. The germline V gene encodes CDR1 SGHRS and CDR2 YFSETQ. The germline V and J ends were trimmed by 3 bases and 8 bases, with 15 bases remaining between them.

This chain connects TRBV5-1 to TRBJ2-1, with 15 positions matching TRBD2. Trimming took 4 bases from V and 2 from J; bases not matched to a gene: 10. The CDR3 contains 19 residues. CDR1 is SGHRS and CDR2 is YFSETQ in the germline V gene. CDR3 protein: CASSNPGTSGGTPYNEQFF. CDR3 DNA sequence: TGCGCCAGCAGCAACCCTGGGACTAGCGGGGGGACTCCCTACAATGAGCAGTTCTTC.

A few counts support this clone. DNA for the CDR3: TGCGCCAGCAGCTTGGATAGTCGGTCGAACACCGGGGAGCTGTTTTTT. Protein: CASSLDSRSNTGELFF. The J gene is TRBJ2-2, the V gene TRBV5-1, with D unresolved. The germline V gene encodes CDR1 SGHRS and CDR2 YFSETQ. The CDR3 sequence is 16 residues long. The V gene lost 0 bases and the J gene lost 0 bases, with 9 bases spanning the gap.

This clone showed up just a few times. This chain links TRBV19 with TRBJ2-7, with 8 bases identical to TRBD1. Germline CDR1 and CDR2: LNHDA and SQIVND (reference sequence). Losses at the gene ends were 1 base for V and 3 bases for J; bases not matched to a gene: 5. The CDR3 consists of 15 residues. The chain's CDR3 is CASSIGAGGIYEQYF. The CDR3 nucleotides are TGTGCCAGTAGTATAGGGGCAGGGGGCATCTACGAGCAGTACTTC.

The V call is TRBV12-5, the J call TRBJ1-1, with D perhaps matching TRBD1 (5 bases). CDR1 is LGHNT and CDR2 is FRNRAP in the germline V gene. This CDR3 region has 14 residues. V was cut by 0 bases and J by 8 bases, with 13 bases left in between. This CDR3 reads CASGLVDLRTEAFF. The CDR3 DNA is TGTGCTAGTGGTTTGGTAGACCTTAGGACAGAAGCTTTCTTT.

The chain links TRBV13 to TRBJ1-2, with 9 bases matching TRBD1. The CDR3 length is 16 residues. The germline V gene encodes CDR1 PRHDT and CDR2 FYEKMQ (reference sequence). The V segment lost 1 base and the J segment 2 bases; nucleotides outside the gene matches: 5. The CDR3 sequence is CASSLDRGQGNYGYTF. The CDR3 DNA sequence: TGTGCCAGCAGCTTAGACAGGGGGCAGGGGAACTATGGCTACACCTTC.